This T cell receptor beta chain is from a study of regulatory T cells in long-lasting Graves disease. Overall study: It was over 5 years of antithyroid drugs, with positive TSH receptor antibodies, that meant persistent Graves' disease. Study-level findings and limits: With a few thousand shared public clonotypes, persistent patients exceeded new patients, who shared more than 750. Analyses excluded thyroid tissue, covering peripheral blood alone. Persistent disease showed a preference for TRBV28, TRBJ1-2 and TRBJ2-5.

Through Arm-PCR of CDR3 regions and iRepertoire HTBI primers, TCR beta libraries were built. TCRdb reprocessed the multiplex PCR reads with MiXCR, giving one entry per CDR3 protein. The sample shows about 660,000 distinct CDR3 sequences, about 30% of them seen only once. The CDR3 consists of 14 residues. The V and J ends lost 5 bases and 6 bases respectively, with 14 bases between them. In the case of this clonotype: What it binds is not known.

Stated time point: persistent/refractory GD, antithyroid drugs over 5 years with positive TRAb. Extracted RNA from PBMCs served as the source of the TCR library. The sequences come from peripheral blood mononuclear cells (PBMCs), collected when the disease was refractory, from a patient treated with antithyroid drugs. The chain joins TRBV12-3 or TRBV12-4 to TRBJ1-5; D not certain. The receptor was isolated from a female donor with Graves disease. The CDR3 loop is CASSALIKSQPQHF. The CDR3 DNA is TGTGCCAGCAGTGCCCTGATAAAGTCTCAGCCCCAGCATTTT.